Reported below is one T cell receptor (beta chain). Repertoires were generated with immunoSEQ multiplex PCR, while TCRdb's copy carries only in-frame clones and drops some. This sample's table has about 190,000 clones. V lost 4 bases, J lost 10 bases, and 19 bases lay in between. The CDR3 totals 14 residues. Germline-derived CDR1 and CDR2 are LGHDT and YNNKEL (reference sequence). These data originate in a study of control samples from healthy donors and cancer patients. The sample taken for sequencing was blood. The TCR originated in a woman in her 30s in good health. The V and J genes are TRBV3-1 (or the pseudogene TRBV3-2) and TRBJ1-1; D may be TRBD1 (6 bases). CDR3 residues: CASSLHGGQSGAFF. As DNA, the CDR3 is TGTGCCAGCAGCCTACACGGGGGCCAAAGTGGAGCTTTCTTT.